One and the same sample provided the 30 T cell receptor beta chains below, sequenced in a study of blood T cell repertoires in COVID-19. Measured with immunoSEQ multiplex PCR; TCRdb has only the in-frame clones, and not every one. This sample has 84,000 or so clones, with around 82% found just once. The sample consisted of peripheral blood. The receptor source for this set is a man aged 60 to 69 with COVID-19, enrolled during active disease.

The gene calls are TRBV19 and TRBJ2-1, with 13 bases matching TRBD2. Germline loops: CDR1 LNHDA, CDR2 SQIVND (reference sequence). V shed 6 bases, J shed 5 bases, and the junction held 4 bases outside the gene matches. The CDR3 sequence is 15 residues long. DNA of the CDR3: TGTGCCAGTAGGTGGACTAGCGGGGGACACAATGAGCAGTTCTTC. Translating gives CASRWTSGGHNEQFF.

V gene TRBV6-1 combines with J gene TRBJ1-2; D is undetermined. V lost 1 base, J lost 4 bases, and 10 bases lay in between. The germline CDR1 and CDR2 sequences are MNHNS and SASEGT. CDR3 length: 14 residues. The DNA of the CDR3 is TGTGCCAGCAGTGAAGGTCGTCAGATCTATGGCTACACCTTC. Its protein is CASSEGRQIYGYTF.

Notes on this clone: The sample carries other DNA sequences with the same CDR3. The V and J genes are TRBV24-1 and TRBJ1-5; no firm D call. In germline, CDR1 is KGHDR, CDR2 SFDVKD. V lost 5 bases, J lost 1 base, and 8 bases lay in between. The CDR3 contains 14 residues. DNA for the CDR3: TGTGCCACCAGTGGGCCGGGGAGCAATCAGCCCCAGCATTTT. Protein product: CATSGPGSNQPQHF.

CDR3 region: CASSHQEGTDTDTQYF. DNA for the CDR3: TGTGCCAGCAGCCACCAAGAGGGGACAGATACAGATACGCAGTATTTT. The J gene is TRBJ2-3, the V gene TRBV4-2, with TRBD1 identical over 7 bases. CDR1 and CDR2 from the germline V gene are LGHNA and YNFKEQ. V dropped 3 bases and J dropped 3; count of bases not matched to a gene: 9. The CDR3 is made up of 16 amino acids.

V and J are TRBV2 and TRBJ1-2; no clear D gene. Trimming pared 7 bases from V and 1 base from J, leaving 13 bases between. Germline V gives CDR1 SNHLY, CDR2 FYNNEI. CDR3 length equals 14 residues. The CDR3 nucleotides read TGTGCCAGCACCGAGGAGGGAAGTAACTATGGCTACACCTTC. This gives the protein CASTEEGSNYGYTF.

The genes are TRBV3-1 (or the pseudogene TRBV3-2) and TRBJ1-2; D is uncertain. V lost 4 bases and J 3 bases, leaving 21 bases between the germline ends. Germline-derived CDR1 and CDR2 are LGHDT and YNNKEL (reference sequence). The CDR3 is 17 residues long. CDR3 in amino acids: CASSLGKGGPRYYGYTF. In DNA form, the CDR3 reads TGTGCCAGCAGCCTCGGGAAAGGCGGACCCAGATACTATGGCTACACCTTC.

V usage is TRBV5-1 and J usage is TRBJ1-2; weak D call: TRBD1 (5 bases). V was cut by 5 bases and J by 6 bases, with 14 bases left in between. Germline V gene lookup returns CDR1 SGHRS and CDR2 YFSETQ. There are 13 residues in the CDR3. The DNA of the CDR3 is TGCGCCAGCAGTGTTGGAGTAGGGGATGGCTACACCTTC. Translation: CASSVGVGDGYTF.

The rearrangement joins TRBV4-3 to TRBJ1-1; perhaps TRBD1 as D (6 bases). Trimming took off 0 bases at V and 1 base at J, with 12 bases between the two ends. Germline CDR1 is LGHNA and CDR2 is YSLEER. The CDR3 is made up of 16 amino acids. The CDR3, as DNA: TGCGCCAGCAGCCAAGATCCCGACAGGCAGAACACTGAAGCTTTCTTT. Amino acid sequence: CASSQDPDRQNTEAFF.

This chain links TRBV6-5 with TRBJ1-2; 8 bases are shared with TRBD1. V shed 6 bases, J shed 8 bases, and the junction held 8 bases outside the gene matches. Germline loops: CDR1 MNHEY, CDR2 SVGAGI. The CDR3 is made up of 13 amino acids. CDR3 amino acids: CASRVQGAEGYTF. The CDR3 bases are TGTGCCAGCAGGGTTCAGGGGGCTGAGGGCTACACCTTC.

V usage is TRBV29-1 and J usage is TRBJ2-1; D uncertain. V was trimmed by 6 bases and J by 0 bases, leaving 9 bases between them. The CDR3 contains 13 residues. The germline V gene has CDR1 SQVTM and CDR2 ANQGSEA. In DNA form, the CDR3 reads TGCAGCGTCCAAGCTGTCTCCTACAATGAGCAGTTCTTC. The encoded protein is CSVQAVSYNEQFF.

The rearrangement links TRBV29-1 to TRBJ2-1; 13 nucleotides match TRBD2. The junction had 11 bases not matched to a gene; V was cut back by 6 bases and J by 9 bases. Per germline, CDR1 SQVTM and CDR2 ANQGSEA. CDR3 size: 15 residues. CDR3 protein: CSVLRLAGGTGEQFF. The CDR3 nucleotides read TGCAGCGTCCTACGACTAGCGGGGGGTACCGGTGAGCAGTTCTTC.

The V call is TRBV14, the J call TRBJ2-6; perhaps TRBD1 as D (5 bases). Germline V gene data show CDR1 as SGHDN and CDR2 as FVKESK. V lost 6 bases, J lost 4 bases, and 13 bases lay in between. CDR3 length equals 15 residues. CDR3 loop: CASSIQGRGANVLTF. CDR3 coding DNA: TGTGCCAGCAGTATTCAGGGTAGGGGGGCCAACGTCCTGACTTTC. Variable domain in full (rest from reference TRBV14 and TRBJ2-6): EAGVTQFPSHSVIEKGQTVTLRCDPISGHDNLYWYRRVMGKEIKFLLHFVKESKQDESGMPNNRFLAERTGGTYSTLKVQPAELEDSGVYFCASSIQGRGANVLTFGAGSRLTVL.

This clone was counted only a few times. The V call is TRBV7-6, the J call TRBJ2-5; 10 bases are a match to TRBD1. V lost 5 bases and J lost 5; bases outside the gene matches: 8. Germline V CDR1 and CDR2: SGHVS, FNYEAQ. The CDR3 totals 15 residues. CDR3 amino acids: CASSRDRGLLETQYF. In DNA, the CDR3 is TGTGCCAGCAGCCGTGACAGGGGGCTTCTGGAGACCCAGTACTTC.

The rearrangement joins TRBV11-2 to TRBJ2-7; TRBD2 matches 8 bases. Germline assignment: CDR1 SGHAT and CDR2 FQNNGV. The CDR3 spans 16 residues. The V segment lost 5 bases and the J segment 5 bases; nucleotides outside the gene matches: 14. As DNA, the CDR3 is TGTGCCAGCAGCCCCCGGGGGGGGACTCAGGTCCACGAGCAGTACTTC. It codes for CASSPRGGTQVHEQYF.

The chain has TRBV6-5 and TRBJ2-7; 7 bases align to TRBD2. The CDR3 totals 14 residues. V lost 5 bases and J lost 1; bases outside the gene matches: 5. Germline V lookup: CDR1 MNHEY, CDR2 SVGAGI. The CDR3 DNA sequence: TGTGCCAGCAGTAGTCTTAGCGGGTCCTACGAGCAGTACTTC. Translated: CASSSLSGSYEQYF.

This chain connects TRBV10-3 to TRBJ2-6; TRBD1 agrees at 9 bases. CDR3 length: 14 amino acids. CDR1 is ENHRY and CDR2 is SYGVKD in the germline V gene. With 11 bases clipped from V and 3 bases from J, the junction kept 5 bases outside the gene matches. The CDR3 DNA reads TGTGCCGTACAGGGGGCTAATGGGGCCAACGTCCTGACTTTC. Residues: CAVQGANGANVLTF.

The V gene is TRBV4-3, the J gene TRBJ2-7; D remains ambiguous. Germline values: CDR1 LGHNA, CDR2 YSLEER. This CDR3 has 13 residues. V dropped 1 base and J dropped 0 bases, with 4 bases sitting between them. For the CDR3, the DNA is TGCGCCAGCAGCCAAGGACACTCCTACGAGCAGTACTTC. As protein: CASSQGHSYEQYF.

The CDR3 spells CASSIWNSQETQYF. CDR3 coding DNA: TGTGCCAGTAGTATTTGGAACAGCCAAGAGACCCAGTACTTC. The V call is TRBV19, the J call TRBJ2-5; D is undetermined. This CDR3 is 14 amino acids long. The germline gives CDR1 LNHDA, CDR2 SQIVND (reference sequence). Trimming took off 3 bases at V and 1 base at J, with 9 bases between the two ends.

The chain combines TRBV9 with TRBJ1-3, with D tentatively TRBD1 (6 bases). From germline, CDR1 is SGDLS and CDR2 YYNGEE. Trimming took 3 bases from V and 4 from J, leaving 17 bases between them. The CDR3 is 16 amino acids. Here the CDR3 DNA reads TGTGCCAGCAGCGGGGGGCCACATAGGATAGGAAACACCATATATTTT. Amino acid sequence: CASSGGPHRIGNTIYF.

The chain joins TRBV14 to TRBJ1-4; D is ambiguous. V was clipped by 3 bases and J by 5 bases, with 22 bases between them. This CDR3 is built from 18 residues. Germline-derived CDR1 and CDR2 are SGHDN and FVKESK. The CDR3 reads CASSHLHGVPLSNEKLFF. The CDR3 DNA sequence: TGTGCCAGCAGCCACCTTCACGGTGTGCCCCTTTCGAATGAAAAACTGTTTTTT.

The chain is built from TRBV6-5 and TRBJ2-3; D is possibly TRBD2 (5 bases). Germline CDR1 MNHEY, CDR2 SVGAGI. Trimming removed 8 bases at V and 4 bases at J, with 19 bases between. This CDR3 contains 15 residues. CDR3 protein: CASEMSLGVSDTQYF. Written as DNA, the CDR3 is TGTGCCAGCGAAATGTCACTAGGAGTCTCAGATACGCAGTATTTT.

In this sample, this clone turned up a few times. The gene calls are TRBV19 and TRBJ1-1; D call uncertain. The CDR3 runs 16 residues. V was shortened by 0 bases and J by 1 base, with 12 bases between the two germline ends. CDR1 is LNHDA and CDR2 is SQIVND in the germline V gene (reference sequence). The CDR3 sequence is CASSIDSGLKNTEAFF. In DNA, the CDR3 is TGTGCCAGTAGTATAGATTCAGGCCTTAAGAACACTGAAGCTTTCTTT.

The chain recombines TRBV27 with TRBJ1-1; 10 nucleotides match TRBD1. Germline V gene data show CDR1 as MNHEY and CDR2 as SMNVEV (reference sequence). V gave up 3 bases and J gave up 9 bases; unmatched junction bases: 7. The CDR3 contains 14 residues. CDR3 amino acids: CASSFRQGARKAFF. The CDR3 DNA reads TGTGCCAGCAGTTTCCGACAGGGGGCGCGAAAAGCTTTCTTT.

The rearrangement links TRBV5-1 to TRBJ2-3; 7 nucleotides match TRBD1. Unmatched junction bases numbered 5, after V lost 3 bases and J lost 1 base. This CDR3 contains 15 residues. The germline CDR1 and CDR2 sequences are SGHRS and YFSETQ. The CDR3 DNA follows: TGCGCCAGCAGCTCCCGGGACAGCGGCACAGATACGCAGTATTTT. Residues: CASSSRDSGTDTQYF.

The chain carries TRBV19 and TRBJ2-7, with 7 bases matching TRBD1. CDR1 is LNHDA and CDR2 is SQIVND in the germline V gene (reference sequence). Germline trimming cut 6 bases from V and 4 bases from J; bases unmatched to any gene: 12. The CDR3 runs 15 residues. The CDR3 DNA sequence: TGTGCCAGTAGGAACCACCGGGACAGAGCATACGAGCAGTACTTC. Translation gives CASRNHRDRAYEQYF. The full variable domain, in which reference TRBV19 and TRBJ2-7 provide the parts outside the CDR3, is DGGITQSPKYLFRKEGQNVTLSCEQNLNHDAMYWYRQDPGQGLRLIYYSQIVNDFQKGDIAEGYSVSREKKESFPLTVTSAQKNPTAFYLCASRNHRDRAYEQYFGPGTRLTVT.

This clone was seen more than once but under ten times. The chain couples TRBV10-3 to TRBJ2-1; D is possibly TRBD2 (5 bases). Germline V lookup: CDR1 ENHRY, CDR2 SYGVKD. The length of the CDR3 is 11 residues. Trimming cost V 2 bases and J 9 bases, with 5 bases left between them. Here the CDR3 reads CAISEEGEQFF. CDR3 nucleotides: TGTGCCATCAGTGAGGAGGGTGAGCAGTTCTTC.

The chain links TRBV19 to TRBJ2-7; 7 bases agree with TRBD1. The CDR3 extends over 15 amino acids. The germline gives CDR1 LNHDA, CDR2 SQIVND (reference sequence). Trimming took 6 bases from V and 4 from J; bases not matched to a gene: 12. The CDR3 region has the DNA TGTGCCAGTAGCCGTTGGGGACAGCGGAGTTACGAGCAGTACTTC. Residues: CASSRWGQRSYEQYF.

This chain joins TRBV4-1 and TRBJ1-1; 7 positions match TRBD1. Germline loops: CDR1 MGHRA, CDR2 YSYEKL. This CDR3 spans 15 amino acids. J lost 6 bases, V lost 7 bases, and 14 bases had no gene match. The CDR3 here is CASTLRDSLSPEAFF. Here the CDR3 DNA reads TGCGCCAGCACCCTGCGGGACAGTCTATCCCCTGAAGCTTTCTTT.

The V and J genes are TRBV14 and TRBJ2-7, with 11 bases identical to TRBD2. From germline, CDR1 is SGHDN and CDR2 FVKESK. The CDR3 totals 16 residues. The V and J ends lost 2 bases and 4 bases, in that order; junction bases with no gene match: 7. CDR3 sequence (DNA): TGTGCCAGCAGCCAAATTCCGGGACTAGCGGTTTACGAGCAGTACTTC. It specifies CASSQIPGLAVYEQYF.

The chain uses TRBV7-3 and TRBJ2-3; 12 bases agree with TRBD2. CDR3 size: 17 residues. After removal of 5 bases from V and 0 bases from J, the junction contained 6 bases not matched to a gene. Per germline, CDR1 SGHTA and CDR2 FQGTGA. The CDR3 DNA is TGTGCCAGCAGCCGAGGACTAGCGGGATCTAGCACAGATACGCAGTATTTT. It encodes CASSRGLAGSSTDTQYF.